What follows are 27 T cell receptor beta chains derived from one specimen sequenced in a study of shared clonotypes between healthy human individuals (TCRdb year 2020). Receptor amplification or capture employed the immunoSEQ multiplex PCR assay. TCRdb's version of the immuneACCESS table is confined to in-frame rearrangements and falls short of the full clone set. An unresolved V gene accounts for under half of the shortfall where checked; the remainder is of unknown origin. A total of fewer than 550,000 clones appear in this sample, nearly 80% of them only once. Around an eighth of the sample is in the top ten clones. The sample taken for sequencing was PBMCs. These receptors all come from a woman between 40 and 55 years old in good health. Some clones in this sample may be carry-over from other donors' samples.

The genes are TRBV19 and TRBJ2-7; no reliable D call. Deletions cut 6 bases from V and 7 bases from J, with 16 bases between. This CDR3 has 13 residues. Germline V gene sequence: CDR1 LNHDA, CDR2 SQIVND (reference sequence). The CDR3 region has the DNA TGTGCCAGTAGCAACCACCAACTGACAGAGCAGTACTTC. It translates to CASSNHQLTEQYF.

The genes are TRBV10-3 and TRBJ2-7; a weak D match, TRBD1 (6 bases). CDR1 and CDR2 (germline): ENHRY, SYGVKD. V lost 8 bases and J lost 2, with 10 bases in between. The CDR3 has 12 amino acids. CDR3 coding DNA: TGTGCCATCTGGGACAACACCTACGAGCAGTACTTC. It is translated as CAIWDNTYEQYF.

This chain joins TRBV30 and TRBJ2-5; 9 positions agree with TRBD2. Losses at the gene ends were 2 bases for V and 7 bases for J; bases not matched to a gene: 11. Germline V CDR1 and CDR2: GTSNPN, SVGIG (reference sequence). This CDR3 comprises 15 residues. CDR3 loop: CAWSTRTSAAGTQYF. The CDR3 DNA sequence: TGTGCCTGGAGTACCCGGACTAGCGCTGCCGGGACCCAGTACTTC.

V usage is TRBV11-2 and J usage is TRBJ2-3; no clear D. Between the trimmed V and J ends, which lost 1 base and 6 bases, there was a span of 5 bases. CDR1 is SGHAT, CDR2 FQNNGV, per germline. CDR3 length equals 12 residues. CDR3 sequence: CASSLGADTQYF. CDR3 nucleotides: TGTGCCAGCAGCTTAGGTGCGGATACGCAGTATTTT. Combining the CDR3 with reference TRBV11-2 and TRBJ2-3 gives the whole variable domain EAGVAQSPRYKIIEKRQSVAFWCNPISGHATLYWYQQILGQGPKLLIQFQNNGVVDDSQLPKDRFSAERLKGVDSTLKIQPAKLEDSAVYLCASSLGADTQYFGPGTRLTVL.

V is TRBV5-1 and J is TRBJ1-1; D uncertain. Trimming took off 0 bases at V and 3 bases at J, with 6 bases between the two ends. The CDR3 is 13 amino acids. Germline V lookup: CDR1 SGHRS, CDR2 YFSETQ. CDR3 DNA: TGCGCCAGCAGCTTGGGTCCCGACACTGAAGCTTTCTTT. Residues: CASSLGPDTEAFF. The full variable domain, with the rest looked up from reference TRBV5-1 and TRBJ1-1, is KAGVTQTPRYLIKTRGQQVTLSCSPISGHRSVSWYQQTPGQGLQFLFEYFSETQRNKGNFPGRFSGRQFSNSRSEMNVSTLELGDSALYLCASSLGPDTEAFFGQGTRLTVV.

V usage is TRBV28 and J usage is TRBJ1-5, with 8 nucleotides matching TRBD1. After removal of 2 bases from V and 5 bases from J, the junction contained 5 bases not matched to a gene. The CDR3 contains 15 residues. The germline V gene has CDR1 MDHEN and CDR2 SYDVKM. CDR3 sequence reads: CASSLARTGYQPQHF. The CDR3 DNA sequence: TGTGCCAGCAGTTTAGCCAGGACAGGGTATCAGCCCCAGCATTTT.

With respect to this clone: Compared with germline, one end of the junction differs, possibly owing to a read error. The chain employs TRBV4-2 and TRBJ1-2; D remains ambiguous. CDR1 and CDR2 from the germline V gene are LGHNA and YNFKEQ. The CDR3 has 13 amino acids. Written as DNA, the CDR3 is TGTGCCAGCAGCCAAAACAGTAACCATGGCTACACCTTC. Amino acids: CASSQNSNHGYTF.

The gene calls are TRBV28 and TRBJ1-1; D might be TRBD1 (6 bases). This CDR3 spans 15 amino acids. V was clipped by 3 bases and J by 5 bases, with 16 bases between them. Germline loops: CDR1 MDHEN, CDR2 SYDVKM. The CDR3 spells CASSFAGARRTEAFF. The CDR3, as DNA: TGTGCCAGCAGTTTCGCGGGGGCGCGCCGGACTGAAGCTTTCTTT.

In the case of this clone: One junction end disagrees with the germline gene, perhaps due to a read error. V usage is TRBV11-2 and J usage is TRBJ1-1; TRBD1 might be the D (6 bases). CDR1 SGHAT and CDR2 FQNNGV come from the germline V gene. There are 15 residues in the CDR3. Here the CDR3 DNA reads TGTGCCGGCAGCTTTAGTGGGGGGCAAGGCACTGAAGCCTTCTTT. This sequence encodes CAGSFSGGQGTEAFF.

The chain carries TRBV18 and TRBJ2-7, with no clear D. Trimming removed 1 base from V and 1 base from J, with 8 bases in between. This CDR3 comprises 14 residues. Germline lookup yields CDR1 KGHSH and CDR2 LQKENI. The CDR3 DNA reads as TGTGCCAGCTCACCACAGTTCCGTTCCTACGAGCAGTACTTC. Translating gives CASSPQFRSYEQYF.

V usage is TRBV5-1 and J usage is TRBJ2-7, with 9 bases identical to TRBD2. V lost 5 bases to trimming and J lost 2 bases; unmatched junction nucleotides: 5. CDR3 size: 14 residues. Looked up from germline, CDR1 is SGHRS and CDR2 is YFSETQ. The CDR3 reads CASSRTSVTYEQYF. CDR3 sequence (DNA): TGCGCCAGCAGTCGGACTAGCGTTACCTACGAGCAGTACTTC.

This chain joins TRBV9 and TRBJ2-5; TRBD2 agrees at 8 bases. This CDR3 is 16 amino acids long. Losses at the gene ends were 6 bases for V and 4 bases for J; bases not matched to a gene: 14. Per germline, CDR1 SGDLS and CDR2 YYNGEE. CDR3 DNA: TGTGCCAGCACTCCTCGGGGGGGGCAGGTTGGAGAGACCCAGTACTTC. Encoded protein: CASTPRGGQVGETQYF.

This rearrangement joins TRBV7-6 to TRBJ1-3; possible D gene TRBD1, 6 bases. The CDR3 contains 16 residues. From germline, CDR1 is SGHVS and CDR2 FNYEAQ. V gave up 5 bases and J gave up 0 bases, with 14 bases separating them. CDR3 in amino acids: CASSQRQATSGNTIYF. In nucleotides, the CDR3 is TGTGCCAGCAGCCAAAGACAGGCCACCTCTGGAAACACCATATATTTT.

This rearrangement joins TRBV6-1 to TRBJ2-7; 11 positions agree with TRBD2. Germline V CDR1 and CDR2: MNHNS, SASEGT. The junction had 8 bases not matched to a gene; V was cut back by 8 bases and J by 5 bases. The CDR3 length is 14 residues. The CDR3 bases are TGTGCCAGCTGCCCTAGCGGGAGGATCGACGAGCAGTACTTC. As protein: CASCPSGRIDEQYF.

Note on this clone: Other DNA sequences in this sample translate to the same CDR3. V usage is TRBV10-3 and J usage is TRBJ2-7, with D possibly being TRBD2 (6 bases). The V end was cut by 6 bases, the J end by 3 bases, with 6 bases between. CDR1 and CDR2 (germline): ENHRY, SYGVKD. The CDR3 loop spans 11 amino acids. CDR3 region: CAISGGYEQYF. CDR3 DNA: TGTGCCATCAGCGGGGGCTACGAGCAGTACTTC.

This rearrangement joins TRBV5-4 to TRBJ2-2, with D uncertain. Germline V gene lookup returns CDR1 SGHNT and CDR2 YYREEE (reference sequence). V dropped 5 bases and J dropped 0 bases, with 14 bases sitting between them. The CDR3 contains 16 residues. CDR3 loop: CASRTSADPNTGELFF. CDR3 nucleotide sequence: TGTGCCAGCAGAACCTCGGCAGACCCGAACACCGGGGAGCTGTTTTTT.

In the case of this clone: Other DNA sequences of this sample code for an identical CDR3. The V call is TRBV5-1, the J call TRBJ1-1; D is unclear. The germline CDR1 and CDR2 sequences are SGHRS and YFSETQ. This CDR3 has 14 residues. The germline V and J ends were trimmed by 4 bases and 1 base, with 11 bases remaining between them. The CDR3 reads CASSLTGPNTEAFF. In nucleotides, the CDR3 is TGCGCCAGCAGCCTTACCGGACCGAACACTGAAGCTTTCTTT.

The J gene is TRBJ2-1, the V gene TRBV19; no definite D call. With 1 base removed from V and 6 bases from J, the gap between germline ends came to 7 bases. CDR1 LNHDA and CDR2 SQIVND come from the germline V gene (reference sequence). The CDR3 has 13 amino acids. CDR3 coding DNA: TGTGCCAGTAGTATAGTTAAGGGCAATGAGCAGTTCTTC. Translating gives CASSIVKGNEQFF.

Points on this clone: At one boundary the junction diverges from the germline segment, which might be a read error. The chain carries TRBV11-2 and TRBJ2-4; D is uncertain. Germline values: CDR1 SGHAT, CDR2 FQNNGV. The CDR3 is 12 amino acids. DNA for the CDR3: TGTGCCAGCAGCCCCCCGGATGTTAGGGTCTTCTTC. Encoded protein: CASSPPDVRVFF.

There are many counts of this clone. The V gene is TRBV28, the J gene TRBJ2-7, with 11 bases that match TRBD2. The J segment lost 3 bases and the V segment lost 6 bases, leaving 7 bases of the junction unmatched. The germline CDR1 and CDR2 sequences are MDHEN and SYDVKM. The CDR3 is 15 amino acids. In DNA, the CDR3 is TGTGCCAGCAGGCCGGTACTAGCGGGAGTCTACGAGCAGTACTTC. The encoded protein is CASRPVLAGVYEQYF.

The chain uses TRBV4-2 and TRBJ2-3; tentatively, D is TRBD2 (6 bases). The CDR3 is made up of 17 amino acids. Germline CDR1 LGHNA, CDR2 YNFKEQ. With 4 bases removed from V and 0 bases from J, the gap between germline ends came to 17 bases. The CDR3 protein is CASSPRGLALSTDTQYF. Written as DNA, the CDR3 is TGTGCCAGCAGCCCCCGGGGCCTAGCGCTTAGCACAGATACGCAGTATTTT.

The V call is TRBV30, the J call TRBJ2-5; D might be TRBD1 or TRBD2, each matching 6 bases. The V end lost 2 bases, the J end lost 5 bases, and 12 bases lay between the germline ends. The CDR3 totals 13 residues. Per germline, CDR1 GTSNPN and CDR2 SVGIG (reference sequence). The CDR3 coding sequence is TGTGCCTGGAGTTCGCAGGGGAGGGAGACCCAGTACTTC. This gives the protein CAWSSQGRETQYF. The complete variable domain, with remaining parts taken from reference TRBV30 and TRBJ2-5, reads SQTIHQWPATLVQPVGSPLSLECTVEGTSNPNLYWYRQAAGRGLQLLFYSVGIGQISSEVPQNLSASRPQDRQFILSSKKLLLSDSGFYLCAWSSQGRETQYFGPGTRLLVL.

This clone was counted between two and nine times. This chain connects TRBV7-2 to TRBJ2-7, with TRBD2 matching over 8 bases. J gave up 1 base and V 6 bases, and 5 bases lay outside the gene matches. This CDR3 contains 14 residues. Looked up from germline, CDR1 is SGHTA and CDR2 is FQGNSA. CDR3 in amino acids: CASSTGTRSYEQYF. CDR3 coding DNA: TGTGCCAGCAGTACCGGGACTAGATCCTACGAGCAGTACTTC.

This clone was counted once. The CDR3 DNA reads as TGTGCCATCAGTGACCAGGGAAGGTCTTCTGGGGCCAACGTCCTGACTTTC. Translation gives CAISDQGRSSGANVLTF. The rearrangement uses TRBV10-3 and TRBJ2-6, with D perhaps TRBD1 (5 bases). In germline, CDR1 is ENHRY, CDR2 SYGVKD. The CDR3 totals 17 residues. V shed 3 bases and J shed 1 base, with 13 bases lying between them.

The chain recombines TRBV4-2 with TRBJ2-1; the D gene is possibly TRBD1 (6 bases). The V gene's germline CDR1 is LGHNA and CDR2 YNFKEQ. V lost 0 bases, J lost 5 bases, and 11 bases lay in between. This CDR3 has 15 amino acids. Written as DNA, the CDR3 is TGTGCCAGCAGCCAAGAGGGGGCCGTTAACAATGAGCAGTTCTTC. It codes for CASSQEGAVNNEQFF.

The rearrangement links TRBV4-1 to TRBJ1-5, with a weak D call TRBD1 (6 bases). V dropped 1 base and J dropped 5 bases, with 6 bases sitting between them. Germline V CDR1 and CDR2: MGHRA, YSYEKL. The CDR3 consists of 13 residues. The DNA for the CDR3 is TGCGCCAGCAGCCAAGCAGGGGATCAGCCCCAGCATTTT. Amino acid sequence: CASSQAGDQPQHF.

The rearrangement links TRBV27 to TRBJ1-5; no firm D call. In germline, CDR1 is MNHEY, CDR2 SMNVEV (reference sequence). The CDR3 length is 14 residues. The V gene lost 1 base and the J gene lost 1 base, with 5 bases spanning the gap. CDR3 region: CASSLLGSNQPQHF. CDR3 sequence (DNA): TGTGCCAGCAGTTTATTGGGCAGCAATCAGCCCCAGCATTTT.